This TCR beta chain was profiled in a study of blood T cell repertoires in COVID-19. As for the study in general: The United States, Italy and Spain were the sources of the acute and convalescent COVID-19 samples. T cells, B-cell-depleted T cells, or PBMCs supplied cDNA or gDNA.

Method: immunoSEQ multiplex PCR; TCRdb's copy keeps in-frame clones and lacks some. The table records some 87,000 clones, about 78% of them present only once. The specimen sequenced was peripheral blood. The TCR was taken from a human donor in a cohort sampled during active COVID-19.

This chain's CDR3 is CATSDFQAGGGFGSNAQYF. The CDR3 coding sequence is TGTGCCACCAGTGATTTCCAAGCGGGAGGGGGATTCGGTAGTAACGCGCAGTATTTT. V usage is TRBV24-1 and J usage is TRBJ2-3; 10 positions agree with TRBD2. Germline-derived CDR1 and CDR2 are KGHDR and SFDVKD. Losses at the gene ends were 1 base for V and 10 bases for J; bases not matched to a gene: 19. The CDR3 has 19 residues.